The source of this T cell receptor (beta chain) is a study of human T cells and chemical hapten exposure. This clonotype was found a few times. What it binds is not known. The library tagged each cDNA molecule with unique molecular identifiers. In the authors' methods: TCRs per sample had a median of about 100,000 and ranged from about 20,000 to 700,000. TCRdb re-analysed the RACE reads in MiXCR, keeping a single row per CDR3 protein. TCRdb's processing, not the authors', yielded these V and J calls. The table includes some 250,000 distinct CDR3 sequences, 7.7% detected once. Study-level results: In comparison with controls, expanded TCRs gave rise to a significantly larger number of large CDR3 similarity clusters.

Looked up from germline, CDR1 is SGHTA and CDR2 is FQGNSA. Trimming stripped 1 base from V and 3 bases from J, with 9 bases between. The length of the CDR3 is 15 residues. Noted time point: pre-sensitization, week 0. This sample's treatment: therapeutic diphenylcyclopropenone sensitization with weekly scalp DPC. Samples of blood were obtained prior to the application of each patch test. The rearrangement links TRBV7-2 to TRBJ2-2, with D unclear. The sequence was collected from a man younger than 35 with alopecia areata. Some clones in this sample may be carry-over from other donors' samples. The source was whole blood, collected in connection with sensitization to the hapten diphenylcyclopropenone (DPC). The CDR3 DNA follows: TGTGCCAGCAGCTTAGTGGGCACTTACACCGGGGAGCTGTTTTTT. As protein: CASSLVGTYTGELFF.